This TCR beta chain was retrieved from a study of T cells in Graves' hyperthyroidism and ophthalmopathy. Across the study: Sampling of peripheral blood happened at initial diagnosis, prior to any treatment.

Points from the study as a whole: Clonotypes that were expanded in thyroid above 0.001 mostly appeared in blood too.

This clonotype has ten or more counts. What it recognizes is unknown. Amplification yielded TCR beta CDR3 regions, with RNA transcripts as the source. The HTBI set primed first-round TCR CDR3 RT-PCR. TCRdb used MiXCR to reprocess the multiplex PCR reads, holding one entry per CDR3 protein. The sample includes around 610,000 distinct CDR3 sequences, around 15% of them seen just once. This CDR3 has 20 residues. V was pared by 3 bases and J by 0 bases, with 9 bases of the junction left unmatched. Germline V lookup: CDR1 MDHEN, CDR2 SYDVKM. Diagnoses rested on clinical symptoms, serum thyroxine and TRAb, thyroid ultrasound and orbital computed tomography.

This chain links TRBV28 with TRBJ2-4; 15 nucleotides align to TRBD2. The clonotype comes from a woman aged 40 to 55 with Graves' ophthalmopathy. Material: blood. Here the CDR3 DNA reads TGTGCCAGCAGTTTTCCCGGACTAGCGGGAGGGACCGTAGCCAAAAACATTCAGTACTTC. Translation: CASSFPGLAGGTVAKNIQYF. Based on the CDR3 plus reference TRBV28 and TRBJ2-4, the full variable domain is DVKVTQSSRYLVKRTGEKVFLECVQDMDHENMFWYRQDPGLGLRLIYFSYDVKMKEKGDIPEGYSVSREKKERFSLILESASTNQTSMYLCASSFPGLAGGTVAKNIQYFGAGTRLSVL.